This T cell receptor beta chain was identified during a study of molecular identifiers for immune sequencing clone quantification. Study in general: In replicates, RNA from approximately 20,000 or 100,000 naive CD8 cells was divided five ways and four parts were sequenced.

CDR3 length equals 15 residues. CDR1 is MNHEY and CDR2 is SMNVEV in the germline V gene (reference sequence). In regard to this clonotype: One end of the junction fails to match germline, which may point to a read error.

Via MiXCR, TCRdb re-called the PCR reads, giving one row per CDR3 protein. The data contain 75,000 to 95,000 distinct CDR3 sequences, roughly 23% of them singletons. Sequenced sample: naive CD8+ T cells from blood, with Jurkat cell RNA spiked in. The subset is: FACS-sorted CD8+CD4-CCR7+CD45RA+ naive T cells. The sequence derives from a human donor in good health. Some libraries in this study had Jurkat cell RNA spiked in. V is TRBV27 and J is TRBJ1-1, with a weak D call TRBD1 (6 bases). CDR3 nucleotide sequence: TGTACCAGCAGTTCCTTGACAGGCCTGAACACTGAAGCTTTCTTT. Its translation is CTSSSLTGLNTEAFF.